The sequence of this T cell receptor beta chain was determined in a study of blood T cell repertoires in COVID-19. Study-wide context: From the United States, Italy and Spain came samples of acute and convalescent COVID-19. Nucleic acid was either cDNA or gDNA, and it came from T cells, B-cell-depleted T cells, or PBMCs.

With 7 bases clipped from V and 4 bases from J, the junction kept 5 bases outside the gene matches. The length of the CDR3 is 15 residues. The germline gives CDR1 MNHEY, CDR2 SMNVEV (reference sequence). Original data processing: Reference gene primer amplification gave nucleated cell count estimates. Libraries were prepared by immunoSEQ multiplex PCR; TCRdb keeps only in-frame clonotypes and omits some of them. V, J and clone size reflect that table, while D and trimming were determined from the DNA. This sample has 200,000 to 300,000 clones, with approximately 85% found just once. The receptor was derived from a human donor in a cohort sampled during active COVID-19. The sequenced sample was peripheral blood. V usage is TRBV27 and J usage is TRBJ2-7; 15 nucleotides line up with TRBD2. The CDR3: CASKPGTSGRYEQYF. CDR3 bases: TGTGCCAGCAAACCCGGGACTAGCGGGAGGTACGAGCAGTACTTC.